Listed here are 15 T cell receptor beta chains from one sample, sequenced in a study of T-cell reconstitution after alpha-beta-depleted transplantation in children. Unique molecular identifiers were built into the TCRbeta library. A single record per CDR3 protein comes from TCRdb applying MiXCR to the PCR reads. Found here are fewer than 350,000 distinct CDR3 sequences, around 9.1% of them singletons; the top ten hold roughly 7%. The specimen comprised PBMCs, sampled before TCRalphabeta/CD19-depleted stem cell transplant. The receptor set was obtained from a boy younger than two with acute myeloid leukemia, due to receive a stem cell transplant.

This clonotype has at least ten counts. The chain has TRBV7-2 and TRBJ2-7; 12 bases map to TRBD2. The V gene's germline CDR1 is SGHTA and CDR2 FQGNSA. V gave up 2 bases and J gave up 2 bases; unmatched junction bases: 4. CDR3 size: 16 residues. The CDR3 region is CASSLTLAGGPYEQYF. The CDR3 DNA sequence: TGTGCCAGCAGCTTAACGCTAGCGGGAGGGCCCTACGAGCAGTACTTC.

There are a few counts of this clonotype. The gene calls are TRBV6-2 or TRBV6-3 and TRBJ1-3; a weak D match, TRBD1 (5 bases). Germline V CDR1 and CDR2: MNHEY, SVGEGT. The CDR3 is 20 amino acids. V was trimmed by 2 bases and J by 2 bases, leaving 25 bases between them. CDR3 nucleotides: TGTGCCAGCAGTTACGGTCCACGTTATCCCCGGACAAAAACTGGAAACACCATATATTTT. Protein product: CASSYGPRYPRTKTGNTIYF.

As concerns this clonotype: One junction end disagrees with the germline gene, perhaps due to a read error. The chain couples TRBV7-1 to TRBJ1-2; TRBD1 is a possible D gene (5 bases). TRBV7-1 is reported as an ORF; its role is uncertain. The length of the CDR3 is 15 residues. CDR3 region: CAISSTGGSTGGYTF. The CDR3 nucleotides read TGTGCCATCAGCTCCACAGGAGGTTCCACAGGTGGCTACACCTTC.

This clonotype was counted many times. V usage is TRBV28 and J usage is TRBJ2-1, with D maybe TRBD2 (6 bases). Deletions cut 5 bases from V and 6 bases from J, with 8 bases between. This CDR3 is built from 12 residues. Germline CDR1 MDHEN, CDR2 SYDVKM. As DNA, the CDR3 is TGTGCCAGCAGTCGGAGGGGCAATGAGCAGTTCTTC. Its protein is CASSRRGNEQFF.

V gene TRBV20-1 combines with J gene TRBJ1-1; D possibly corresponds to TRBD1 (5 bases). This CDR3 comprises 14 residues. Germline-derived CDR1 and CDR2 are DFQATT and SNEGSKA (reference sequence). V dropped 3 bases and J dropped 1 base, with 12 bases sitting between them. The CDR3 nucleotides are TGCAGTGCTAGGGGGGGGGGACCGAACACTGAAGCTTTCTTT. Its translation: CSARGGGPNTEAFF.

Ten or more counts support this clonotype. The rearrangement joins TRBV4-2 to TRBJ2-7; the match to TRBD2 covers 13 bases. CDR3 length: 15 residues. The junction had 1 base not matched to a gene; V was cut back by 3 bases and J by 2 bases. The germline V gene has CDR1 LGHNA and CDR2 YNFKEQ. The CDR3 loop reads CASSHGTSGTYEQYF. CDR3 DNA: TGTGCCAGCAGCCACGGGACTAGCGGGACCTACGAGCAGTACTTC.

The chain carries TRBV24-1 and TRBJ1-1; D remains ambiguous. V was cut by 4 bases and J by 4 bases, with 12 bases left in between. The CDR3 runs 14 residues. Germline CDR1 reads KGHDR; CDR2 reads SFDVKD. The DNA for the CDR3 is TGTGCCACCAGTGACATAGAAGCGCGCACTGAAGCTTTCTTT. Its protein product is CATSDIEARTEAFF.

Many counts were recorded for this clonotype. CDR3 DNA: TGCAGCGTTGAGGTGGAGAGAGCCAAAAACATTCAGTACTTC. Encoded protein: CSVEVERAKNIQYF. The rearrangement joins TRBV29-1 to TRBJ2-4, with no clear D. Trimming removed 3 bases from V and 0 bases from J, with 9 bases in between. This CDR3 spans 14 amino acids. Looked up from germline, CDR1 is SQVTM and CDR2 is ANQGSEA.

In this sample, this clonotype turned up many times. The rearrangement joins TRBV4-2 to TRBJ2-7; 8 nucleotides match TRBD1. Unmatched junction bases numbered 7, after V lost 0 bases and J lost 0 bases. The CDR3 loop spans 17 amino acids. Looked up from germline, CDR1 is LGHNA and CDR2 is YNFKEQ. The CDR3 sequence is CASSQEEFRGPSYEQYF. The CDR3 DNA sequence: TGTGCCAGCAGCCAAGAAGAGTTCAGGGGGCCCTCCTACGAGCAGTACTTC.

This clonotype was recorded many times. The chain has TRBV20-1 and TRBJ2-7; perhaps TRBD2 as D (5 bases). In germline, CDR1 is DFQATT, CDR2 SNEGSKA (reference sequence). CDR3 size: 13 residues. Trimming shortened V by 1 base and J by 2 bases, and 9 bases separated the two germline ends. CDR3 in DNA: TGCAGTGCTAGAGGGGAGAACCCCTACGAGCAGTACTTC. This translates into CSARGENPYEQYF.

The sample holds many counts of this clonotype. The chain is built from TRBV25-1 and TRBJ2-7, with D uncertain. Germline values: CDR1 MGHDK, CDR2 SYGVNS. This CDR3 comprises 11 residues. Trimming took off 4 bases at V and 4 bases at J, with 5 bases between the two ends. The CDR3 is CASSVLYEQYF. The CDR3 nucleotides are TGTGCCAGCAGTGTTCTGTACGAGCAGTACTTC.

V gene TRBV20-1 combines with J gene TRBJ1-4; 7 bases match TRBD1. CDR3 length: 14 amino acids. Germline V lookup: CDR1 DFQATT, CDR2 SNEGSKA (reference sequence). J gave up 7 bases and V 3 bases, and 8 bases lay outside the gene matches. CDR3 amino acids: CSARVTRDSEKLFF. In nucleotides, the CDR3 is TGCAGTGCTAGGGTTACCCGGGACAGTGAAAAACTGTTTTTT.

This clonotype was observed at least ten times. The chain joins TRBV5-1 to TRBJ2-7, with a tentative D call TRBD2 (5 bases). Per germline, CDR1 SGHRS and CDR2 YFSETQ. This CDR3 contains 13 residues. The V end was cut by 5 bases, the J end by 1 base, with 10 bases between. The CDR3 spells CASREPGSYEQYF. The CDR3 coding sequence is TGCGCCAGCAGGGAACCGGGATCCTACGAGCAGTACTTC.

This clonotype was seen ten or more times. This chain connects TRBV27 to TRBJ2-7; no firm D call. This CDR3 region has 12 residues. Germline CDR1 MNHEY, CDR2 SMNVEV (reference sequence). With 8 bases removed from V and 0 bases from J, the gap between germline ends came to 8 bases. The CDR3 reads CASGRRSYEQYF. The DNA for the CDR3 is TGTGCCAGCGGCCGCCGCTCCTACGAGCAGTACTTC.

This clonotype has a count of ten or more. The chain uses TRBV12-3 or TRBV12-4 and TRBJ1-4; D is undetermined. Trimming removed 5 bases at V and 4 bases at J, with 11 bases between. The CDR3 is made up of 14 amino acids. The CDR3 coding sequence is TGTGCCAGCAGTCCCGGAGGAGGTAATGAAAAACTGTTTTTT. This gives the protein CASSPGGGNEKLFF.